The source of this TCR beta chain is a study of blood T cells in healthy people across ages. A sample-barcoded 5' primer and a J-beta primer mix were used in a second PCR of roughly 6 to 11 cycles. All samples yielded 2.5 million or more CDR3-containing paired-end reads. TCRdb independently ran MiXCR on the 5' RACE reads; one entry per CDR3 protein. The sample consists of 550,000 to 600,000 distinct CDR3 sequences, around 48% of them appearing once. General study points: Compared with aged donors, long-lived donors showed fewer expanded clones, suggesting selection. Estimates of total diversity, which came from one million sequenced T cells, were considered to be underestimates.

The CDR3 has 14 residues. V shed 5 bases and J shed 7 bases, with 15 bases lying between them. About this clonotype: The antigen is not known.

Sample: blood. V and J are TRBV12-3 or TRBV12-4 and TRBJ2-1; no reliable D call. This clonotype originated in an elderly man in good health. The DNA for the CDR3 is TGTGCCAGCAGTATCGGAGTGAGCGCAAATGAGCAGTTCTTC. Protein: CASSIGVSANEQFF.